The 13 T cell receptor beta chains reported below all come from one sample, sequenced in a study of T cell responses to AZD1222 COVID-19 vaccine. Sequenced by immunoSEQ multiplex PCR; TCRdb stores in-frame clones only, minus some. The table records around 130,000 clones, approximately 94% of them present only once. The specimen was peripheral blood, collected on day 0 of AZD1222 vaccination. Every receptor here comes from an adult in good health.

The chain's CDR3 is CASSLGQRNTEAFF. In DNA, the CDR3 is TGTGCCAGCAGCTTAGGACAAAGAAACACTGAAGCTTTCTTT. The V gene is TRBV7-2, the J gene TRBJ1-1; D not resolved. The CDR3 contains 14 residues. V was clipped by 1 base and J by 2 bases, with 8 bases between them. CDR1 is SGHTA, CDR2 FQGNSA, per germline.

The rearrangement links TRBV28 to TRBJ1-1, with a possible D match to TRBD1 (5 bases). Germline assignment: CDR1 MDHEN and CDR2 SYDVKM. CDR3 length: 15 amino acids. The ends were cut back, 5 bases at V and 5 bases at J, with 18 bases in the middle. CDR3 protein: CASSPPFEGPTEAFF. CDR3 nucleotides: TGTGCCAGCAGTCCCCCCTTTGAGGGGCCAACTGAAGCTTTCTTT.

The CDR3 protein is CASSRRAGGNEQFF. The CDR3 DNA is TGTGCCAGCAGCCGGAGAGCGGGGGGGAATGAGCAGTTCTTC. The chain carries TRBV3-1 (or the pseudogene TRBV3-2) and TRBJ2-1, with TRBD2 matching over 10 bases. The CDR3 extends over 14 amino acids. CDR1 LGHDT and CDR2 YNNKEL come from the germline V gene (reference sequence). J gave up 7 bases and V 4 bases, and 4 bases lay outside the gene matches.

The CDR3 reads CAISVTGGSRNTEAFF. In DNA form, the CDR3 reads TGTGCCATCAGTGTTACAGGGGGCTCGCGGAACACTGAAGCTTTCTTT. V gene TRBV10-3 combines with J gene TRBJ1-1; TRBD1 aligns across 9 bases. CDR3 size: 16 residues. Trimming removed 4 bases from V and 1 base from J; junction bases left unmatched: 7. Per germline, CDR1 ENHRY and CDR2 SYGVKD.

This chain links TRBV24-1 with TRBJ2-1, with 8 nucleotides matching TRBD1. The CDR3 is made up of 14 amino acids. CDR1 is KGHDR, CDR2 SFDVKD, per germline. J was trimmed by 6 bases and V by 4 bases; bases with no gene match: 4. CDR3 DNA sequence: TGTGCCACCAGTGAACCGACAGGGGCCAATGAGCAGTTCTTC. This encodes CATSEPTGANEQFF.

The CDR3 loop is CASSEALSSAGYEQYF. As DNA, the CDR3 is TGTGCCAGCAGTGAAGCGCTTTCTAGCGCGGGCTACGAGCAGTACTTC. The chain couples TRBV6-1 to TRBJ2-7, with D possibly TRBD2 on 6 matching bases. The CDR3 is made up of 16 amino acids. Trimming pared 0 bases from V and 3 bases from J, leaving 15 bases between. The germline V gene encodes CDR1 MNHNS and CDR2 SASEGT.

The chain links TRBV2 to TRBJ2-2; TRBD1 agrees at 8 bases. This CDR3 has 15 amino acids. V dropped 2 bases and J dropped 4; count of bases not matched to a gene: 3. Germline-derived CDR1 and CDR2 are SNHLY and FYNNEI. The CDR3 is CASSERTGTTGELFF. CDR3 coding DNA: TGTGCCAGCAGTGAAAGGACAGGGACCACCGGGGAGCTGTTTTTT.

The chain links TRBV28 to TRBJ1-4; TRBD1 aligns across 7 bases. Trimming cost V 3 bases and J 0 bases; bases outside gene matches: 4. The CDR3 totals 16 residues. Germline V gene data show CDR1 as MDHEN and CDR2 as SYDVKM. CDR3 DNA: TGTGCCAGCAGTTTCATCACAGGGGCAACTAATGAAAAACTGTTTTTT. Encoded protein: CASSFITGATNEKLFF.

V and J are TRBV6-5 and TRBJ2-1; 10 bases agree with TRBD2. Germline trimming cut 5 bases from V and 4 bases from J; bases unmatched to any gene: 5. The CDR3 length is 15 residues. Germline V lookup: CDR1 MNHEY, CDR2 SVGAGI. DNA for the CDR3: TGTGCCAGCAGTCCCCGGACTAGCGGATACAATGAGCAGTTCTTC. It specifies CASSPRTSGYNEQFF.

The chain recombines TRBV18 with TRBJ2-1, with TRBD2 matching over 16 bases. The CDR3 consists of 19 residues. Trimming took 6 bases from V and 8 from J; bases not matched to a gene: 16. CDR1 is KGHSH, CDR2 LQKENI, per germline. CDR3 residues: CASSPRSGTSGRASYEQFF. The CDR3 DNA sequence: TGTGCCAGCTCCCCTCGGTCCGGGACTAGCGGGAGGGCTTCGTATGAGCAGTTCTTC.

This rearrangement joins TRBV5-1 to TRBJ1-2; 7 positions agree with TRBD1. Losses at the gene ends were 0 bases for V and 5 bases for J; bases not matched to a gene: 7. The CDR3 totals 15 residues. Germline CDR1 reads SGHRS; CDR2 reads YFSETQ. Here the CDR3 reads CASSLEGVTGYGYTF. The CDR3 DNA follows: TGCGCCAGCAGCTTGGAGGGGGTGACAGGGTATGGCTACACCTTC. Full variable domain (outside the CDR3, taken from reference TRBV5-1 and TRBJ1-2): KAGVTQTPRYLIKTRGQQVTLSCSPISGHRSVSWYQQTPGQGLQFLFEYFSETQRNKGNFPGRFSGRQFSNSRSEMNVSTLELGDSALYLCASSLEGVTGYGYTFGSGTRLTVV.

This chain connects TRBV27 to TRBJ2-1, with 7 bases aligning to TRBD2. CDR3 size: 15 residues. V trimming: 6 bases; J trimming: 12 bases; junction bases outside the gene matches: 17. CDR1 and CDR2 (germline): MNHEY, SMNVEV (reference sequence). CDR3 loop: CASRPIETSPLGQFF. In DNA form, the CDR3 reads TGTGCCAGCAGACCCATCGAGACTAGCCCCCTCGGGCAGTTCTTC.

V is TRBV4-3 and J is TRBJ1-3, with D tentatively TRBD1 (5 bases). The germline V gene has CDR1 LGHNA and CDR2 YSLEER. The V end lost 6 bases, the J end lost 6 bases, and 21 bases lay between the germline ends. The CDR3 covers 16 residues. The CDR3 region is CASRQRTGPEENTIYF. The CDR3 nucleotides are TGCGCCAGCAGACAAAGGACGGGACCCGAGGAAAACACCATATATTTT.